One and the same sample provided the 30 T cell receptor beta chains below, sequenced in a study of cytomegalovirus exposure and HLA in healthy donors. 60 Vbeta and 13 Jbeta primers were used in PCR. TCRdb's copy holds only in-frame clones and misses some; the assay was immunoSEQ multiplex PCR. The sample lists 110,000 to 150,000 clones, approximately 80% occurring once. The sample comprised PBMCs. These receptors originate from a woman in her 40s in good health and CMV-seronegative.

The chain links TRBV5-5 to TRBJ2-7; no definite D call. Trimming took off 0 bases at V and 0 bases at J, with 7 bases between the two ends. The CDR3 is made up of 14 amino acids. Germline V CDR1 and CDR2: SGHKS, YYEKEE (reference sequence). The CDR3 sequence: CASSLGGSSYEQYF. The CDR3, as DNA: TGTGCCAGCAGCTTGGGCGGTAGCTCCTACGAGCAGTACTTC.

This chain links TRBV6-5 with TRBJ1-1; no firm D call. The V end was cut by 6 bases, the J end by 5 bases, with 13 bases between. The germline V gene encodes CDR1 MNHEY and CDR2 SVGAGI. The CDR3 is made up of 13 amino acids. The DNA of the CDR3 is TGTGCCAGCAGAAACGTGGGGAGGACTGAAGCTTTCTTT. This sequence encodes CASRNVGRTEAFF.

The CDR3 loop is CASSLLGQSGRRGHGYTF. CDR3 sequence (DNA): TGTGCCAGCAGTTTATTGGGGCAGTCCGGGCGGAGGGGTCACGGCTACACCTTC. This chain joins TRBV27 and TRBJ1-2, with a possible D match to TRBD1 (5 bases). The V and J ends lost 1 base and 8 bases respectively, with 26 bases between them. Germline V gives CDR1 MNHEY, CDR2 SMNVEV (reference sequence). This CDR3 comprises 18 residues.

This chain's CDR3 is CASSVGSGYNEQFF. CDR3 DNA sequence: TGTGCCAGCAGCGTAGGCAGCGGCTACAATGAGCAGTTCTTC. The chain carries TRBV9 and TRBJ2-1; maybe TRBD2 (5 bases). The V gene lost 0 bases and the J gene lost 3 bases, with 7 bases spanning the gap. Germline-derived CDR1 and CDR2 are SGDLS and YYNGEE. This CDR3 contains 14 residues.

The chain uses TRBV5-1 and TRBJ2-5; 7 bases agree with TRBD1. The J call may be faulty, since TRBJ2-7 better matches the DNA end. The CDR3 length is 14 residues. CDR1 and CDR2 from the germline V gene are SGHRS and YFSETQ. The CDR3 coding sequence is TGCGCCAGCAGCTACTGGACAGGATCCTACGAGCAGTACTTC. This encodes CASSYWTGSYEQYF.

This clone was seen once. This chain connects TRBV6-5 to TRBJ2-5, with 12 nucleotides matching TRBD1. V shed 0 bases, J shed 11 bases, and the junction held 1 base outside the gene matches. CDR3 length: 13 residues. Looked up from germline, CDR1 is MNHEY and CDR2 is SVGAGI. The DNA of the CDR3 is TGTGCCAGCAGTTACTCGGGACAGGGGGCGCAGTACTTC. Translated: CASSYSGQGAQYF.

V is TRBV18 and J is TRBJ1-2; D may be TRBD1 (6 bases). The germline gives CDR1 KGHSH, CDR2 LQKENI. Trimming shortened V by 2 bases and J by 0 bases, and 7 bases separated the two germline ends. CDR3 length: 14 residues. This CDR3 is CASSPGQTNYGYTF. In DNA, the CDR3 is TGTGCCAGCTCACCAGGACAGACTAACTATGGCTACACCTTC.

This clone was counted a single time. The chain couples TRBV5-1 to TRBJ2-3, with 14 bases lining up with TRBD2. The ends lost 0 bases at V and 3 bases at J; junction bases unmatched: 3. CDR3 length: 17 amino acids. Germline loops: CDR1 SGHRS, CDR2 YFSETQ. The CDR3 bases are TGCGCCAGCAGCTTGGGGTGGACTAGCGGGAGGACAGATACGCAGTATTTT. Its translation: CASSLGWTSGRTDTQYF.

The chain combines TRBV28 with TRBJ1-2; the match to TRBD1 covers 10 bases. CDR3 size: 16 residues. Germline V CDR1 and CDR2: MDHEN, SYDVKM. V was clipped by 6 bases and J by 1 base; unmatched bases: 8. The CDR3 region has the DNA TGTGCCAGCAGCCGAACCGGGACAGGGGTTAACTATGGCTACACCTTC. Translation gives CASSRTGTGVNYGYTF.

CDR3 DNA: TGTGCCAGCAAAGGGGGCGTGGGCACTGAAGCTTTCTTT. This sequence encodes CASKGGVGTEAFF. The rearrangement uses TRBV7-6 and TRBJ1-1; 7 nucleotides agree with TRBD1. This CDR3 spans 13 amino acids. Germline CDR1 is SGHVS and CDR2 is FNYEAQ. Trimming at V came to 7 bases and at J to 4 bases, leaving 6 bases not matched to a gene.

The chain employs TRBV23-1 and TRBJ2-1; 9 nucleotides align to TRBD1. TRBV23-1 is an ORF for which the function is uncertain. The CDR3 is 17 amino acids. J was trimmed by 2 bases and V by 3 bases; bases with no gene match: 8. CDR3 bases: TGCGCCAGCAGTCACCGCGACAGGGGGGGCGCCTACAATGAGCAGTTCTTC. Protein: CASSHRDRGGAYNEQFF.

This clone was detected only once. V and J are TRBV6-1 and TRBJ1-6, with a weak D call TRBD1 (5 bases). There are 14 residues in the CDR3. Germline loops: CDR1 MNHNS, CDR2 SASEGT. The germline V and J ends were trimmed by 4 bases and 10 bases, with 14 bases remaining between them. The CDR3 DNA sequence: TGTGCCAGCAGTGTGGGGCGGTATGGGTCACCCCTCCACTTT. This encodes CASSVGRYGSPLHF.

This clone was observed a single time. The CDR3 coding sequence is TGTGCCAGCAGTTATCTGGACAGCTCCACTGAAGCTTTCTTT. This gives the protein CASSYLDSSTEAFF. V gene TRBV6-6 combines with J gene TRBJ1-1; possible D gene TRBD1, 6 bases. The length of the CDR3 is 14 residues. The germline CDR1 and CDR2 sequences are MNHNY and SVGAGI (reference sequence). V gave up 3 bases and J gave up 4 bases, with 12 bases separating them.

This chain joins TRBV28 and TRBJ1-1; no clear D gene. Deletions cut 3 bases from V and 6 bases from J, with 5 bases between. The CDR3 totals 11 residues. Per the germline V gene, CDR1 is MDHEN and CDR2 is SYDVKM. CDR3 nucleotide sequence: TGTGCCAGCAGTTTGGGCGCTGAAGCTTTCTTT. Amino acids: CASSLGAEAFF. Full variable domain (missing parts from reference TRBV28 and TRBJ1-1): DVKVTQSSRYLVKRTGEKVFLECVQDMDHENMFWYRQDPGLGLRLIYFSYDVKMKEKGDIPEGYSVSREKKERFSLILESASTNQTSMYLCASSLGAEAFFGQGTRLTVV.

The V and J genes are TRBV6-4 and TRBJ2-1; TRBD1 aligns across 7 bases. V was pared by 6 bases and J by 4 bases, with 3 bases of the junction left unmatched. Germline assignment: CDR1 MRHNA and CDR2 SNTAGT. The CDR3 loop spans 13 amino acids. The CDR3 nucleotides read TGTGCCAGCAGGGGACAGAGTTACAATGAGCAGTTCTTC. As protein: CASRGQSYNEQFF.

The table lists this clone with a count of one. This sequence joins TRBV18 and TRBJ1-2, with a tentative D call TRBD1 (6 bases). Trimming stripped 8 bases from V and 7 bases from J, with 14 bases between. Germline values: CDR1 KGHSH, CDR2 LQKENI. The CDR3 loop spans 12 amino acids. The CDR3 nucleotides read TGTGCCAGCACCGGGACAAGCGCTGGCTACACCTTC. Encoded protein: CASTGTSAGYTF.

This clone was detected only once. Compared with germline, one end of the junction differs, possibly owing to a read error. The V call is TRBV14, the J call TRBJ2-3; TRBD2 matches at 8 bases. Germline values: CDR1 SGHDN, CDR2 FVKESK. The CDR3 is 14 residues long. In nucleotides, the CDR3 is TGTGCCAGCAGCCAGTCAGGCCAGCGGGGGTCTCGGGGTTTT. Residues: CASSQSGQRGSRGF.

The rearrangement joins TRBV28 to TRBJ2-7, with D possibly being TRBD2 (7 bases). Germline lookup yields CDR1 MDHEN and CDR2 SYDVKM. The CDR3 is made up of 17 amino acids. V was cut by 5 bases and J by 4 bases, with 24 bases left in between. The CDR3 bases are TGTGCCAGCAGTCTAGGGGGAGGGGGGACTGTCAAGTACGAGCAGTACTTC. The encoded protein is CASSLGGGGTVKYEQYF.

This clone was seen a handful of times. The genes are TRBV10-3 and TRBJ1-2; D is unresolved. V lost 4 bases and J lost 0, with 9 bases in between. This CDR3 region has 14 residues. From germline, CDR1 is ENHRY and CDR2 SYGVKD. The CDR3 sequence is CAISVGRSNYGYTF. The CDR3 DNA sequence: TGTGCCATCAGTGTCGGCAGGTCTAACTATGGCTACACCTTC.

The chain couples TRBV2 to TRBJ1-1; D is ambiguous. Deletions cut 0 bases from V and 2 bases from J, with 7 bases between. The germline CDR1 and CDR2 sequences are SNHLY and FYNNEI. This CDR3 has 14 residues. CDR3 region: CASSEALINTEAFF. CDR3 DNA sequence: TGTGCCAGCAGTGAAGCGTTAATAAACACTGAAGCTTTCTTT.

The V and J genes are TRBV7-6 and TRBJ2-1, with 7 bases fitting TRBD1. CDR1 SGHVS and CDR2 FNYEAQ come from the germline V gene. The junction had 11 bases not matched to a gene; V was cut back by 2 bases and J by 4 bases. The CDR3 spans 17 residues. In nucleotides, the CDR3 is TGTGCCAGCAGCTTAAGGGGTAGGGGACAGAAATACAATGAGCAGTTCTTC. It yields the protein CASSLRGRGQKYNEQFF.

In its sample, this clone was seen a few times. The chain uses TRBV1 and TRBJ2-1; the D call in the table, TRBD2, was not verified against the DNA. TRBV1 is an annotated pseudogene. The CDR3 covers 18 residues. CDR3 DNA sequence: TGCACCAGCAGCCCCAGCCTAGCGGGAGGGATCTCCTACAATGAGCAGTTCTTC. This encodes CTSSPSLAGGISYNEQFF.

V is TRBV28 and J is TRBJ2-3, with D possibly being TRBD2 (5 bases). Germline-derived CDR1 and CDR2 are MDHEN and SYDVKM. Trimming stripped 3 bases from V and 0 bases from J, with 7 bases between. The CDR3 contains 14 residues. Written as DNA, the CDR3 is TGTGCCAGCAGTTTGACTACTAGCACAGATACGCAGTATTTT. Protein sequence: CASSLTTSTDTQYF.

The chain has TRBV5-4 and TRBJ2-7; 8 bases fit TRBD1. The CDR3 totals 13 residues. V shed 5 bases and J 5 bases; nucleotides not matched to a gene: 6. Looked up from germline, CDR1 is SGHNT and CDR2 is YYREEE (reference sequence). The CDR3 bases are TGTGCCAGCAGAAACAGGGGGGTCAACGAGCAGTACTTC. Translating it yields CASRNRGVNEQYF.

This clone was counted between two and nine times. V usage is TRBV18 and J usage is TRBJ1-2; 7 bases are shared with TRBD1. Germline-derived CDR1 and CDR2 are KGHSH and LQKENI. The CDR3 contains 14 residues. With V trimmed by 6 bases and J by 5 bases, 9 bases remained unmatched. This chain's CDR3 is CASSRVGQDYGYTF. The DNA for the CDR3 is TGTGCCAGCTCGCGAGTTGGACAGGATTATGGCTACACCTTC.

V is TRBV6-1 and J is TRBJ1-2; perhaps TRBD1 as D (5 bases). This CDR3 is 13 amino acids long. The germline V and J ends were trimmed by 2 bases and 7 bases, with 11 bases remaining between them. Germline CDR1 reads MNHNS; CDR2 reads SASEGT. CDR3 in amino acids: CASSEQGSGGYTF. The CDR3, as DNA: TGTGCCAGCAGTGAACAGGGATCCGGTGGCTACACCTTC.

This clone was seen a single time. V gene TRBV6-1 combines with J gene TRBJ2-7, with 8 bases aligning to TRBD2. The CDR3 runs to 15 residues. Germline V gene lookup returns CDR1 MNHNS and CDR2 SASEGT. V shed 7 bases, J shed 4 bases, and the junction held 12 bases outside the gene matches. The DNA for the CDR3 is TGTGCCAGCACCCCCCCCGGGGGGGCCAGGTACGAGCAGTACTTC. Protein product: CASTPPGGARYEQYF.

The rearrangement uses TRBV5-1 and TRBJ2-3; D perhaps matches TRBD2 (6 bases). The CDR3 is made up of 15 amino acids. V dropped 7 bases and J dropped 6 bases, with 21 bases sitting between them. Per the germline V gene, CDR1 is SGHRS and CDR2 is YFSETQ. The CDR3 loop is CASASTSTSKDTQYF. In DNA, the CDR3 is TGCGCCAGCGCCTCGACTAGTACCTCGAAGGATACGCAGTATTTT.

V usage is TRBV9 and J usage is TRBJ2-3; 7 nucleotides match TRBD2. CDR1 and CDR2 (germline): SGDLS, YYNGEE. The CDR3 extends over 16 amino acids. V was clipped by 4 bases and J by 2 bases; unmatched bases: 10. CDR3 DNA sequence: TGTGCCAGCAGCCCCTGGTCAGCGGGGAACACAGATACGCAGTATTTT. Encoded protein: CASSPWSAGNTDTQYF. The full variable domain, rest sourced from reference TRBV9 and TRBJ2-3, is DSGVTQTPKHLITATGQRVTLRCSPRSGDLSVYWYQQSLDQGLQFLIQYYNGEERAKGNILERFSAQQFPDLHSELNLSSLELGDSALYFCASSPWSAGNTDTQYFGPGTRLTVL.

V gene TRBV6-5 combines with J gene TRBJ2-1, with a tentative D call TRBD2 (5 bases). Germline lookup yields CDR1 MNHEY and CDR2 SVGAGI. V lost 6 bases and J lost 8, with 17 bases in between. This CDR3 region has 14 residues. The CDR3 region has the DNA TGTGCCAGCAGCCCCCTTAGGGAGCTTGATGAGCAGTTCTTC. Its translation is CASSPLRELDEQFF.